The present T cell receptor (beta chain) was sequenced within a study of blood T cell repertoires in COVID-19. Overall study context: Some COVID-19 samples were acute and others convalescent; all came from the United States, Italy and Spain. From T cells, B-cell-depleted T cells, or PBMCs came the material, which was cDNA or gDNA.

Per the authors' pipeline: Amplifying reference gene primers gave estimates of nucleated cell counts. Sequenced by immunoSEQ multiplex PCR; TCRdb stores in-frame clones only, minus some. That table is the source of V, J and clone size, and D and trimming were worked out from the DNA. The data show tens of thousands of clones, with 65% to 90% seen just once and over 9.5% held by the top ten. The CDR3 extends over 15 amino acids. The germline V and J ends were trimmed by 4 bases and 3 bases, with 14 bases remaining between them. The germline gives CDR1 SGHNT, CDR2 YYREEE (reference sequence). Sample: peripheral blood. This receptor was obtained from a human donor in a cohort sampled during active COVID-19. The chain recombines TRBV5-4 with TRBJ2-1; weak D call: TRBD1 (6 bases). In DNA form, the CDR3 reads TGTGCCAGCAGCCGCGACACACAGGGCTACAATGAGCAGTTCTTC. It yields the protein CASSRDTQGYNEQFF.